The present T cell receptor beta chain was sequenced within a study of T cell clones after liver transplantation. This CDR3 has 14 residues. Trimming stripped 4 bases from V and 2 bases from J, with 12 bases between. Germline CDR1 reads KGHSH; CDR2 reads LQKENI. This table comes from immunoSEQ multiplex PCR, and its TCRdb copy is limited to in-frame clones, with some not included. The sample holds tens of thousands of clones, approximately 87% seen once. The chain has TRBV18 and TRBJ2-7, with D perhaps matching TRBD1 (6 bases). Source: CD4+ T cells from blood, taken at the 22-month timepoint. This clonotype was sampled from a human patient who received a liver transplant. Some T cells here may be from the graft donor. The CDR3 bases are TGTGCCAGCTCACAAGGGGACAAAGCCTACGAGCAGTACTTC. Protein: CASSQGDKAYEQYF.